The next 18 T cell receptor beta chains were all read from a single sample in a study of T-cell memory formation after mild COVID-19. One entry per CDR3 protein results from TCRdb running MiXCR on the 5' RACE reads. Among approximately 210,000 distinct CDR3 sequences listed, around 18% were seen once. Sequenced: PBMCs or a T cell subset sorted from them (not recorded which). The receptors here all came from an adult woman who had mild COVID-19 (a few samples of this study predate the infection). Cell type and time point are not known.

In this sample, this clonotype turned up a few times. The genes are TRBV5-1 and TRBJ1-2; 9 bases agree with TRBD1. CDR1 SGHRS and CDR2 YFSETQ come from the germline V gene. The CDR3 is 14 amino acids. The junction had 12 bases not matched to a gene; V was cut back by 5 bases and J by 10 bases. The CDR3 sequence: CASRLGPRQGDYTF. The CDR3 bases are TGCGCCAGCAGGCTTGGGCCCCGACAGGGGGACTACACCTTC.

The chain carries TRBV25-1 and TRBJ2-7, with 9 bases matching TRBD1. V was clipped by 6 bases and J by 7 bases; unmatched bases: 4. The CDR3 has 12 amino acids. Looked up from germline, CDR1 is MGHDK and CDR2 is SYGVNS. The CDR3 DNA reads TGTGCCAGCAGACAGGGGGCGGGTGAGCAGTACTTC. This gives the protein CASRQGAGEQYF.

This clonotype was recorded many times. Here the CDR3 reads CASSLGRAKNIQYF. CDR3 bases: TGTGCCAGCAGTTTGGGACGTGCCAAAAACATTCAGTACTTC. The chain carries TRBV12-3 or TRBV12-4 and TRBJ2-4; D may match TRBD1 or TRBD2 (5 bases each). The ends were cut back, 3 bases at V and 1 base at J, with 7 bases in the middle. This CDR3 spans 14 amino acids.

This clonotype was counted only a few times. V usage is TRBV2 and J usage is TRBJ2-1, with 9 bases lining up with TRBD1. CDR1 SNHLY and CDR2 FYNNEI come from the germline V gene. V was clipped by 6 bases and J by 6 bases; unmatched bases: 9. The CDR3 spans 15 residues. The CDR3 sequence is CASRAGTGHINEQFF. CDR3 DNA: TGTGCCAGCAGAGCCGGGACAGGGCACATCAATGAGCAGTTCTTC.

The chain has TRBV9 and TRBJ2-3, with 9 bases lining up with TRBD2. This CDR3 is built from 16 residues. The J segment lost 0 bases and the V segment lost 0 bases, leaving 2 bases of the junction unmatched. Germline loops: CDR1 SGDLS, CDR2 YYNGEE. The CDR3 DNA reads TGTGCCAGCAGCGTAGGGACTAGCGCTAGCACAGATACGCAGTATTTT. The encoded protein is CASSVGTSASTDTQYF.

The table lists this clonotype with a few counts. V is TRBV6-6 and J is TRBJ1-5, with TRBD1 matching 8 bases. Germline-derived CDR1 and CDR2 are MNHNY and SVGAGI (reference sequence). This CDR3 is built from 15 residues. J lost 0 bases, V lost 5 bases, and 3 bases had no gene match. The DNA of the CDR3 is TGTGCCAGCAGTCGGACAGGGTATAGCAATCAGCCCCAGCATTTT. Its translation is CASSRTGYSNQPQHF.

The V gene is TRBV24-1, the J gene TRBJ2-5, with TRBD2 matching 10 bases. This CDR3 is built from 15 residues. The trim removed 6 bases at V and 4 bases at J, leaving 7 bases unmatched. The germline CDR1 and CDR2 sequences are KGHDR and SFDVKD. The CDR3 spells CATSPAGGLLETQYF. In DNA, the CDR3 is TGTGCCACCAGTCCAGCGGGAGGGCTACTAGAGACCCAGTACTTC.

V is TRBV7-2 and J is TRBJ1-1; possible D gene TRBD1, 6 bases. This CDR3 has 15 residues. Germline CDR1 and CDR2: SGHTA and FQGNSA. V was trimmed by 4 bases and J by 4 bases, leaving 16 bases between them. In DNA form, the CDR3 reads TGTGCCAGCAGCTCCTACAGGGAGCTAGGCACTGAAGCTTTCTTT. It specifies CASSSYRELGTEAFF.

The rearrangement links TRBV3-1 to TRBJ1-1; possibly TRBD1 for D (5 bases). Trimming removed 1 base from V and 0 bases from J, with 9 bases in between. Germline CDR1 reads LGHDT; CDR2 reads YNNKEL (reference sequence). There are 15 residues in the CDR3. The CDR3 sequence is CASSQGNRLNTEAFF. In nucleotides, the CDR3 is TGTGCCAGCAGCCAAGGGAACAGGTTGAACACTGAAGCTTTCTTT.

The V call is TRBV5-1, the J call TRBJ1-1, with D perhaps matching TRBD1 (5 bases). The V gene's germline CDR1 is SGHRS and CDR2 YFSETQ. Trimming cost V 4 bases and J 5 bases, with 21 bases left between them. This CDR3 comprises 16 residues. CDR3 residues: CASSPGTQVKRTEAFF. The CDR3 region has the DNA TGCGCCAGCAGCCCCGGGACCCAAGTCAAGAGAACTGAAGCTTTCTTT.

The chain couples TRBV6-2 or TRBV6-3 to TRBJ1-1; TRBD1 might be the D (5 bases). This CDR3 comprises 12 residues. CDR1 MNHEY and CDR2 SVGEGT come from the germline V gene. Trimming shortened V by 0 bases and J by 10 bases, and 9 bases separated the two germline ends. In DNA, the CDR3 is TGTGCCAGCAGTTACTCAGGGGATAGAGCTTTCTTT. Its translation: CASSYSGDRAFF.

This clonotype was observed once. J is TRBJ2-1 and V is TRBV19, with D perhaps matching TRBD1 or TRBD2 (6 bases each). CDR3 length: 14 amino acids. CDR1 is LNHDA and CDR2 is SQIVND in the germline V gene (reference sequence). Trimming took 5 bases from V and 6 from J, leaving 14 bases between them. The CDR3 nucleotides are TGTGCCAGTAGTGACAGGCCGCGGGGCAATGAGCAGTTCTTC. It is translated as CASSDRPRGNEQFF.

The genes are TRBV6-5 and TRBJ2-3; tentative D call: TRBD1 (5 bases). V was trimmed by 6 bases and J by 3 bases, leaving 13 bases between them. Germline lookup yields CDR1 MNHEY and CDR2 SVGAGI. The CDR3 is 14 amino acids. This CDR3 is CASRYQGRTDTQYF. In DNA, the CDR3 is TGTGCCAGCAGATATCAGGGAAGGACAGATACGCAGTATTTT.

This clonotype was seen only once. The DNA for the CDR3 is TGTGCCAGCAGTCGGGACTGGCGGTACGAGCAGTACTTC. This encodes CASSRDWRYEQYF. The V gene is TRBV2, the J gene TRBJ2-7; tentative D call: TRBD2 (6 bases). The CDR3 consists of 13 residues. From germline, CDR1 is SNHLY and CDR2 FYNNEI. Trimming removed 5 bases at V and 4 bases at J, with 12 bases between.

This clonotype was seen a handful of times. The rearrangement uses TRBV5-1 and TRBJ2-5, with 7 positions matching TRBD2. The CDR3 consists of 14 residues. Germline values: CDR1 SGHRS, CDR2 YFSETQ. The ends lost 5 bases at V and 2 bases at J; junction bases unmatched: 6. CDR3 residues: CASSFPSGQETQYF. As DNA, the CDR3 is TGCGCCAGCAGTTTTCCTAGCGGACAAGAGACCCAGTACTTC.

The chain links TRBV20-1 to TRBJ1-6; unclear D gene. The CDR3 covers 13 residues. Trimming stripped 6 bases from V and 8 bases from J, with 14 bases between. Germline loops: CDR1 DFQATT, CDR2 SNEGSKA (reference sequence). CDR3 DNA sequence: TGCAGTGCCCCGGGGTCCGCTTATTCACCCCTCCACTTT. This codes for CSAPGSAYSPLHF.

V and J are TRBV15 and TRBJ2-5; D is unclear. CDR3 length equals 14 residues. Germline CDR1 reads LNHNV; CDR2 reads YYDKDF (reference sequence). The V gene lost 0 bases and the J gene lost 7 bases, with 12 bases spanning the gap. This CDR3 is CATSRDSLSGTQYF. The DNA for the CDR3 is TGTGCCACCAGCAGAGATTCGCTCTCTGGGACCCAGTACTTC.

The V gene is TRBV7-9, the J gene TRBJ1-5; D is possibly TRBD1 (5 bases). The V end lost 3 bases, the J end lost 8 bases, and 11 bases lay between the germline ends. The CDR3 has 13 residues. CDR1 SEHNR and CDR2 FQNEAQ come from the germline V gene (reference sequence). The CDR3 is CASSFSGREPQHF. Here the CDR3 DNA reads TGTGCCAGCAGCTTCTCAGGGCGAGAGCCCCAGCATTTT.